This TCR beta chain was identified during a study of T cell responses to AZD1222 COVID-19 vaccine. Losses at the gene ends were 3 bases for V and 3 bases for J; bases not matched to a gene: 0. The CDR3 contains 12 residues. Per germline, CDR1 SGHNT and CDR2 YYREEE (reference sequence). This table comes from immunoSEQ multiplex PCR, and its TCRdb copy is limited to in-frame clones, with some not included. The table lists 100,000 to 120,000 clones, about nine tenths of them singletons, with 6.5% in the top ten. The study's findings and limits: At baseline, just six or seven AZD1222 recipients tested seropositive. Donors in the cohort were predominantly white British and more often female, and clonal diversity was possibly underestimated. The study reported that nearly half of spike-specific TCRs target unmutated variant regions.

A remark on this clone: Its antigen remains unknown. This specimen includes other DNA sequences encoding the same CDR3.

The clonotype was recovered from an adult who received the AZD1222 COVID-19 vaccine. The source was peripheral blood, collected 28 days after the second AZD1222 dose. The chain recombines TRBV5-4 with TRBJ2-7; TRBD1 matches 7 bases. The CDR3 sequence: CASSWDSYEQYF. The CDR3 DNA reads as TGTGCCAGCAGCTGGGACAGCTACGAGCAGTACTTC.